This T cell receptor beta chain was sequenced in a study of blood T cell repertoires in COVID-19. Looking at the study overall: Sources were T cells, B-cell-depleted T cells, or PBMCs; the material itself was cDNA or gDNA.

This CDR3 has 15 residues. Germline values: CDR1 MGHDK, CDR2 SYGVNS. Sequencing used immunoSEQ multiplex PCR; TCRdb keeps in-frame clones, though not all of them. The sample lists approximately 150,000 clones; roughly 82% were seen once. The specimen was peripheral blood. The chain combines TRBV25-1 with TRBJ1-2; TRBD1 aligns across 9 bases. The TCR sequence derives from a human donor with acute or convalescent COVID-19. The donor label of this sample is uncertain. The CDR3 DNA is TGTCCCACGAAAATTGGACAGGGGAAAACCTATGGCTACACCTTC. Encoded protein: CPTKIGQGKTYGYTF.